These 2 T cell receptor beta chains originate from one sample sequenced in a study of blood T cell repertoires in COVID-19. Assay: immunoSEQ multiplex PCR; the TCRdb copy retains only in-frame clones and omits some. The sample has roughly 300,000 clones; around 83% are singletons. Sequenced: peripheral blood. The receptors come from a woman aged 45-65 years with acute or convalescent COVID-19.

This clone was found once. The V gene is TRBV3-1 (or the pseudogene TRBV3-2), the J gene TRBJ1-1; D remains ambiguous. V was cut by 4 bases and J by 3 bases, with 12 bases left in between. The CDR3 is 14 amino acids. The germline gives CDR1 LGHDT, CDR2 YNNKEL (reference sequence). The CDR3 nucleotides are TGTGCCAGCAGCCTAACCCCAGGCGACACTGAAGCTTTCTTT. Residues: CASSLTPGDTEAFF.

The chain employs TRBV11-2 and TRBJ1-2; D may be TRBD1 (6 bases). Germline assignment: CDR1 SGHAT and CDR2 FQNNGV. The CDR3 spans 14 residues. V was trimmed by 2 bases and J by 4 bases, leaving 11 bases between them. The CDR3 is CASSLNRESYGYTF. The CDR3 nucleotides are TGTGCCAGCAGCTTAAACAGGGAGTCCTATGGCTACACCTTC.